This T cell receptor beta chain was sequenced during a study of control samples from healthy donors and cancer patients. Profiled with immunoSEQ multiplex PCR; TCRdb holds only in-frame clones, not every one. The repertoire holds over 90,000 clones, with about 92% as singletons. Material for sequencing was blood. The sequence was collected from a woman aged 18-29 years in good health.

Here the CDR3 reads CASTPLRLPKSTDTQYF. In nucleotides, the CDR3 is TGTGCCAGCACGCCGCTTCGGTTGCCAAAAAGCACAGATACGCAGTATTTT. The chain carries TRBV2 and TRBJ2-3; no clear D. There are 17 residues in the CDR3. Germline loops: CDR1 SNHLY, CDR2 FYNNEI. Trimming stripped 7 bases from V and 0 bases from J, with 20 bases between.